What follows is one TCR beta chain and its context. CDR1 GTSNPN and CDR2 SVGIG come from the germline V gene (reference sequence). V shed 3 bases and J 7 bases; nucleotides not matched to a gene: 3. This CDR3 has 13 amino acids. The sample is drawn from a study of blood T cell repertoires in COVID-19. The wider study: Acute-phase and convalescent COVID-19 samples originated in the United States, Italy and Spain. PBMCs, B-cell-depleted T cells, or T cells were the source of the cDNA or gDNA that made up the material.

Per the authors' pipeline: Nucleated cell number was recorded as an estimate derived from reference gene primer amplification. Here immunoSEQ multiplex PCR was the method, and the copy in TCRdb shows in-frame clones only, minus some. V and J calls and clone size are given by that table; D and trimming were obtained from the DNA. The sample contains some 220,000 clones, about 83% of which appear only once. This sequence joins TRBV30 and TRBJ1-6, with 7 bases matching TRBD1. Sample: peripheral blood. This TCR was recovered from a man aged 50-60 years with acute or convalescent COVID-19. In DNA, the CDR3 is TGTGCCTGGAGCGGGACAGCAAATTCACCCCTCCACTTT. This translates into CAWSGTANSPLHF. Filled out from reference TRBV30 and TRBJ1-6, the complete variable domain reads SQTIHQWPATLVQPVGSPLSLECTVEGTSNPNLYWYRQAAGRGLQLLFYSVGIGQISSEVPQNLSASRPQDRQFILSSKKLLLSDSGFYLCAWSGTANSPLHFGNGTRLTVT.